This entry is about one TCR beta chain. Measured with immunoSEQ multiplex PCR; TCRdb has only the in-frame clones, and not every one. The data show about 360,000 clones, around 87% seen once. The data stem from a study of blood T cell repertoires in COVID-19. The sample comprised PBMCs or T cells enriched from blood (not recorded which). This receptor was taken from a man aged 35 to 55 in a cohort exposed to, infected with or recovered from COVID-19 (not recorded which).

CDR3 in amino acids: CASSPLAGDPNIQYF. The CDR3 DNA follows: TGTGCCAGCAGCCCTCTAGCGGGAGATCCAAACATTCAGTACTTC. The rearrangement joins TRBV5-4 to TRBJ2-4; 10 bases align to TRBD2. The CDR3 runs 15 residues. J lost 6 bases, V lost 4 bases, and 7 bases had no gene match. Germline values: CDR1 SGHNT, CDR2 YYREEE (reference sequence).